The entry below describes one TCR beta chain. As yet, its antigen is unknown. The sample is drawn from a study of early T cells in non-severe SARS-CoV-2 infection. The study, taken as a whole, reports: CD4 and private specificities were missed by VDJdb matching, which favored anti-spike CD8 responses.

Unique molecular identifiers tagged individual cDNA molecules. TCRdb processed the 5' RACE reads anew with MiXCR; each CDR3 protein has one entry. The table has 25,000 to 35,000 distinct CDR3 sequences, 5% to 6.5% seen once; the top ten hold under 25%. J gave up 5 bases and V 2 bases, and 10 bases lay outside the gene matches. The V gene's germline CDR1 is MNHEY and CDR2 SVGAGI. The CDR3 extends over 17 amino acids. The chain couples TRBV6-5 to TRBJ2-1; 9 positions match TRBD2. Sequenced: whole blood. The sequence came from an adult who was a healthcare worker with PCR-confirmed SARS-CoV-2 infection or an uninfected control (not recorded which). The CDR3 nucleotides read TGTGCCAGCAGTTACCGCCATAGCGGGGGAGCCGACAATGAGCAGTTCTTC. It codes for CASSYRHSGGADNEQFF.